This T cell receptor (beta chain) was profiled in a study of cytomegalovirus exposure and HLA in healthy donors. Overall study results and limits: TCR beta sequences reportedly predicted most subjects' HLA-A and HLA-B alleles accurately. In a later analysis, a missense DCLRE1C variant was linked to TCR beta V- and J-gene trimming. Being productive about 87% or about 30% of the time was typical of most TCR beta V segments in an earlier analysis.

Both 60 Vbeta primers and 13 Jbeta primers went into the PCR. TCRdb's table, derived via immunoSEQ multiplex PCR, lists solely in-frame clones and lacks some. The repertoire holds around 150,000 clones, roughly 80% seen once, with 4.3% in the top ten. As concerns this clone: Its antigen is not known.

V trimming: 1 base; J trimming: 6 bases; junction bases outside the gene matches: 6. Per germline, CDR1 KGHSH and CDR2 LQKENI. CDR3 length equals 14 residues. The sequenced sample was PBMCs. This receptor was obtained from a woman between 40 and 55 years old in good health and CMV-seropositive. The chain uses TRBV18 and TRBJ2-7; 7 bases line up with TRBD1. CDR3 sequence (DNA): TGTGCCAGCTCACCACAGGGACAGTCGTTCGAGCAGTACTTC. Translating it yields CASSPQGQSFEQYF. Using reference TRBV18 and TRBJ2-7 for the parts outside the CDR3, the full variable domain is NAGVMQNPRHLVRRRGQEARLRCSPMKGHSHVYWYRQLPEEGLKFMVYLQKENIIDESGMPKERFSAEFPKEGPSILRIQQVVRGDSAAYFCASSPQGQSFEQYFGPGTRLTVT.